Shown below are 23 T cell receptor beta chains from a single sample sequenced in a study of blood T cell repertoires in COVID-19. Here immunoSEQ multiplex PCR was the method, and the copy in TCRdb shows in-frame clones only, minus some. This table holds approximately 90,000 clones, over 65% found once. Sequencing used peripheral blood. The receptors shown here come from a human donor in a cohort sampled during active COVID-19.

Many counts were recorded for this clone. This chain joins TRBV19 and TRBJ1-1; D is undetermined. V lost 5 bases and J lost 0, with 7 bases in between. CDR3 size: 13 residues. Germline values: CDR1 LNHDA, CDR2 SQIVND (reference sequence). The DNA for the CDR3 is TGTGCCAGTAGTCGCGTTCTGAACACTGAAGCTTTCTTT. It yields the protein CASSRVLNTEAFF.

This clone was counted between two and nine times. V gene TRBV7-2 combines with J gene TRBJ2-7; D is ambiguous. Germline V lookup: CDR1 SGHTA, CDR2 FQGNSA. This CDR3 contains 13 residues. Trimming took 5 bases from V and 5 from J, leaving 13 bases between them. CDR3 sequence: CASSLDGPDEQYF. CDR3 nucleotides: TGTGCCAGCAGCCTAGACGGTCCCGACGAGCAGTACTTC. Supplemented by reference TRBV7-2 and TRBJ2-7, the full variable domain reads GAGVSQSPSNKVTEKGKDVELRCDPISGHTALYWYRQSLGQGLEFLIYFQGNSAPDKSGLPSDRFSAERTGGSVSTLTIQRTQQEDSAVYLCASSLDGPDEQYFGPGTRLTVT.

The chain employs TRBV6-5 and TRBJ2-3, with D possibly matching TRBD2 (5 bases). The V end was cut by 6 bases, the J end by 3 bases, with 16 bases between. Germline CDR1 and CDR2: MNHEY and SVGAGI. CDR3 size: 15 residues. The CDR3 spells CASRGLRRITDTQYF. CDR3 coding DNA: TGTGCCAGCAGAGGACTCCGACGGATTACAGATACGCAGTATTTT.

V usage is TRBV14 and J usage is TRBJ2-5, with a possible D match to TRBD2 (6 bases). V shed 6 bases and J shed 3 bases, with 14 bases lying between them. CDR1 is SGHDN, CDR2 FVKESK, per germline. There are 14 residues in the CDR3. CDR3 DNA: TGTGCCAGCAGGCTTAGCGGAACAAAAGAGACCCAGTACTTC. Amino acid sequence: CASRLSGTKETQYF.

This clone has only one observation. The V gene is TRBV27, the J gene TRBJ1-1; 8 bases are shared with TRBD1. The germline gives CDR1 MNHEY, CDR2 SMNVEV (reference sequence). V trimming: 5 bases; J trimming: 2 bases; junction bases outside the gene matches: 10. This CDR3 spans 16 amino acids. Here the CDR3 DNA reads TGTGCCAGCAGTCCCAGGGTAGGACAGGGAAACACTGAAGCTTTCTTT. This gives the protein CASSPRVGQGNTEAFF.

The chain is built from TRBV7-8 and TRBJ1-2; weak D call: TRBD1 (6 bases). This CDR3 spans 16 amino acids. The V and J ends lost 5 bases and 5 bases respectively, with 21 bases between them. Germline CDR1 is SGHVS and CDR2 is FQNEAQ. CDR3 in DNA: TGTGCCAGCAGCCCCCGTCGAGAAGGGGGGGATTATGGCTACACCTTC. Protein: CASSPRREGGDYGYTF. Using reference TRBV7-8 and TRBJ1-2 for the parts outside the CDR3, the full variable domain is GAGVSQSPRYKVAKRGQDVALRCDPISGHVSLFWYQQALGQGPEFLTYFQNEAQLDKSGLPSDRFFAERPEGSVSTLKIQRTQQEDSAVYLCASSPRREGGDYGYTFGSGTRLTVV.

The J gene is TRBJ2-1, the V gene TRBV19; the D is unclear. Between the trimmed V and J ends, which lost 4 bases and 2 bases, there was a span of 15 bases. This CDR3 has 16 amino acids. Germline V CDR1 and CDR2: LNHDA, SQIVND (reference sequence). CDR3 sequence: CASSTASGVPYNEQFF. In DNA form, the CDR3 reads TGTGCCAGTAGTACCGCGTCCGGAGTACCCTACAATGAGCAGTTCTTC.

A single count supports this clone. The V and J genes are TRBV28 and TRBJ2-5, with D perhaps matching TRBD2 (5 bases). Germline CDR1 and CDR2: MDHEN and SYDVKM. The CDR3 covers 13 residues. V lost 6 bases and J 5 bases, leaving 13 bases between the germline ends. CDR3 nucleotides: TGTGCCAGCAGAACGGACTTGTTCGAGACCCAGTACTTC. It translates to CASRTDLFETQYF.

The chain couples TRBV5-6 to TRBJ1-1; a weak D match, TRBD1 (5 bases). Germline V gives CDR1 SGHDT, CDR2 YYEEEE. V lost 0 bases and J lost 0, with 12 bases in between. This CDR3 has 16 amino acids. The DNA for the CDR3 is TGTGCCAGCAGCTTGGGATGGGGGGTCGTGAACACTGAAGCTTTCTTT. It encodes CASSLGWGVVNTEAFF.

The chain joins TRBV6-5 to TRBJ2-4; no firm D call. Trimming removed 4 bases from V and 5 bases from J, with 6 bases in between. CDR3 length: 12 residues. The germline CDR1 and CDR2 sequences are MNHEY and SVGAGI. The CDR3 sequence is CASSSVENIQYF. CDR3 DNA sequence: TGTGCCAGCAGTTCGGTTGAAAACATTCAGTACTTC.

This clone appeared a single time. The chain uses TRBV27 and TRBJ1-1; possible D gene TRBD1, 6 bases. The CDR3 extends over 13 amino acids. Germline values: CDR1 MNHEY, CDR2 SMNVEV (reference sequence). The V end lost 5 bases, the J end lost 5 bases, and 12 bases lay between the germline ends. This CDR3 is CASSRNRDTEAFF. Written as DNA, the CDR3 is TGTGCCAGCAGTCGGAACAGGGATACTGAAGCTTTCTTT.

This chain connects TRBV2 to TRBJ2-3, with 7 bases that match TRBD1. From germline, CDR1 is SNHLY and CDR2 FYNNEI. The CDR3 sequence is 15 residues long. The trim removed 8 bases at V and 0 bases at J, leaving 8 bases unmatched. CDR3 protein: CASGGIRGSTDTQYF. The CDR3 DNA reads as TGTGCCAGCGGGGGCATCAGGGGGAGCACAGATACGCAGTATTTT.

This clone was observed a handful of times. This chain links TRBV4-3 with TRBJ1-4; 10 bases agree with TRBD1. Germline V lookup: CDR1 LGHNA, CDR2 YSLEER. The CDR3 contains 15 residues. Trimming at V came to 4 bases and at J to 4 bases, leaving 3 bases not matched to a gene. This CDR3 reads CASSLGTGDNEKLFF. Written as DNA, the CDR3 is TGCGCCAGCAGCCTAGGGACAGGGGATAATGAAAAACTGTTTTTT.

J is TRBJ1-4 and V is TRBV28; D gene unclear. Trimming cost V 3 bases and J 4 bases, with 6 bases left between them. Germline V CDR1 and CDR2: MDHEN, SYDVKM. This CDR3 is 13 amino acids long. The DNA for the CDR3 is TGTGCCAGCAGTTTCGAGGGTAATGAAAAACTGTTTTTT. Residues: CASSFEGNEKLFF.

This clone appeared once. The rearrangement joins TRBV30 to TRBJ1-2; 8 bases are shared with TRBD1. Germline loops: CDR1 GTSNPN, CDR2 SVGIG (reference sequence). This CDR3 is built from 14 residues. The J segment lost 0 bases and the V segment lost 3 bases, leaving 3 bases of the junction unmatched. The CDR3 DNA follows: TGTGCCTGGAGACGGGACAGGACTAACTATGGCTACACCTTC. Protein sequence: CAWRRDRTNYGYTF.

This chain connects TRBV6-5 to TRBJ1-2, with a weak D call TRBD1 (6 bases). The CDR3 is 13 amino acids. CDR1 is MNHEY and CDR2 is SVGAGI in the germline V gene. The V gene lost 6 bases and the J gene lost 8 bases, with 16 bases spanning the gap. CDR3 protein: CASRRTVPGGYTF. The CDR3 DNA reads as TGTGCCAGCAGAAGGACAGTTCCGGGAGGCTACACCTTC.

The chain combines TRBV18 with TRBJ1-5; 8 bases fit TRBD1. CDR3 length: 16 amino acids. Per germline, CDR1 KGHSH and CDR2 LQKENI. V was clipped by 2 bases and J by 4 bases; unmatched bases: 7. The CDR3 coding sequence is TGTGCCAGCTCACCAGAGACAGGGGAGTTTAATCAGCCCCAGCATTTT. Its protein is CASSPETGEFNQPQHF.

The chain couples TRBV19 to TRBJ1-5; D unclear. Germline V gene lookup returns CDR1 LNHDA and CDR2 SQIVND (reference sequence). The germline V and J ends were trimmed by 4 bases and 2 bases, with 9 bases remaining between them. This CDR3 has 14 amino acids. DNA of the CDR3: TGTGCCAGTAGTAGGAGGGTGGGCAATCAGCCCCAGCATTTT. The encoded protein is CASSRRVGNQPQHF.

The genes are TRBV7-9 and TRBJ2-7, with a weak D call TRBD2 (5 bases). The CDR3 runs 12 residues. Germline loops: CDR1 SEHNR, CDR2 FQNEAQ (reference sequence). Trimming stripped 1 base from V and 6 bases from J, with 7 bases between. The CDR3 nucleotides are TGTGCCAGCAGCTTAGTTCGGGGCGAGCAGTACTTC. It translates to CASSLVRGEQYF.

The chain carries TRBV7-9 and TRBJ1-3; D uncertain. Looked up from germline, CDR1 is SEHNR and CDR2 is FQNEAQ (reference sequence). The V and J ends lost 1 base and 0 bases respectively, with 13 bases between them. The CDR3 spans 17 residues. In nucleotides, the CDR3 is TGTGCCAGCAGCTTAGGCGGTCTTGGGAGCTCTGGAAACACCATATATTTT. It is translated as CASSLGGLGSSGNTIYF. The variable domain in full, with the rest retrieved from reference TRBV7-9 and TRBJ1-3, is DTGVSQNPRHKITKRGQNVTFRCDPISEHNRLYWYRQTLGQGPEFLTYFQNEAQLEKSRLLSDRFSAERPKGSFSTLEIQRTEQGDSAMYLCASSLGGLGSSGNTIYFGEGSWLTVV.

The CDR3 bases are TGTGCCAGCAGCGATCAGGGGATCAATCAGCCCCAGCATTTT. It is translated as CASSDQGINQPQHF. The chain is built from TRBV28 and TRBJ1-5; possible D gene TRBD1, 6 bases. Trimming removed 6 bases from V and 3 bases from J, with 12 bases in between. The CDR3 runs 14 residues. Germline V gene data show CDR1 as MDHEN and CDR2 as SYDVKM.

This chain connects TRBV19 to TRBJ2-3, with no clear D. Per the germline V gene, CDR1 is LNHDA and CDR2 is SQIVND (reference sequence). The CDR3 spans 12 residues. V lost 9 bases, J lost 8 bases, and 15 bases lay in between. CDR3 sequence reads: CASRLASGTQYF. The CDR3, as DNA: TGTGCCAGCAGACTGGCCTCCGGTACGCAGTATTTT.

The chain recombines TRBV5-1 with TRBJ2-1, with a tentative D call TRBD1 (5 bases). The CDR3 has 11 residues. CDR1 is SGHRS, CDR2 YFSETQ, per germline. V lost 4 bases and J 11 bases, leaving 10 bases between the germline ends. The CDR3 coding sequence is TGCGCCAGCAGCGGGGCCGGAAAGCAGTTCTTC. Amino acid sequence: CASSGAGKQFF.